Shown below are 29 T cell receptor beta chains from a single sample sequenced in a study of blood T cell repertoires in COVID-19. TCRdb's table, derived via immunoSEQ multiplex PCR, lists solely in-frame clones and lacks some. The sample has about 190,000 clones; roughly nine tenths are singletons. Input material: peripheral blood. These receptors came from a man aged 25-40 years with acute or convalescent COVID-19.

The chain uses TRBV11-2 and TRBJ2-3; no reliable D call. V lost 7 bases and J 4 bases, leaving 18 bases between the germline ends. This CDR3 spans 15 amino acids. From germline, CDR1 is SGHAT and CDR2 FQNNGV. This chain's CDR3 is CASNLQDSRADTQYF. The CDR3 region has the DNA TGTGCCAGCAACCTGCAAGATAGTCGGGCAGATACGCAGTATTTT. Looking up the rest from reference TRBV11-2 and TRBJ2-3 gives the full variable domain: EAGVAQSPRYKIIEKRQSVAFWCNPISGHATLYWYQQILGQGPKLLIQFQNNGVVDDSQLPKDRFSAERLKGVDSTLKIQPAKLEDSAVYLCASNLQDSRADTQYFGPGTRLTVL.

The chain joins TRBV2 to TRBJ2-7; 8 bases are shared with TRBD1. With 8 bases clipped from V and 2 bases from J, the junction kept 8 bases outside the gene matches. Germline assignment: CDR1 SNHLY and CDR2 FYNNEI. This CDR3 has 14 residues. Written as DNA, the CDR3 is TGTGCCAGCTCCTTCCGGGACAGGACCTACGAGCAGTACTTC. This sequence encodes CASSFRDRTYEQYF.

The chain employs TRBV29-1 and TRBJ1-2, with D possibly matching TRBD1 (6 bases). Germline V gives CDR1 SQVTM, CDR2 ANQGSEA. This CDR3 has 13 amino acids. V gave up 8 bases and J gave up 0 bases, with 13 bases separating them. CDR3 residues: CSSLDRANYGYTF. DNA of the CDR3: TGCAGCTCATTGGACAGAGCTAACTATGGCTACACCTTC. The full variable domain, rest sourced from reference TRBV29-1 and TRBJ1-2, is SAVISQKPSRDICQRGTSLTIQCQVDSQVTMMFWYRQQPGQSLTLIATANQGSEATYESGFVIDKFPISRPNLTFSTLTVSNMSPEDSSIYLCSSLDRANYGYTFGSGTRLTVV.

V usage is TRBV5-4 and J usage is TRBJ2-7; maybe TRBD2 (6 bases). The CDR3 covers 12 residues. The V end was cut by 5 bases, the J end by 4 bases, with 10 bases between. Germline V gene lookup returns CDR1 SGHNT and CDR2 YYREEE (reference sequence). CDR3 loop: CASSGGSYEQYF. CDR3 nucleotides: TGTGCCAGCAGTGGAGGGTCTTACGAGCAGTACTTC. The full variable domain, with the rest looked up from reference TRBV5-4 and TRBJ2-7, is ETGVTQSPTHLIKTRGQQVTLRCSSQSGHNTVSWYQQALGQGPQFIFQYYREEENGRGNFPPRFSGLQFPNYSSELNVNALELDDSALYLCASSGGSYEQYFGPGTRLTVT.

CDR3 nucleotide sequence: TGTGCCAGTAGTCGAACGGGGGACCTTTGGATGCCCCAGCATTTT. Residues: CASSRTGDLWMPQHF. The chain employs TRBV19 and TRBJ1-5; a weak D match, TRBD1 (5 bases). With 5 bases removed from V and 9 bases from J, the gap between germline ends came to 20 bases. Germline V gives CDR1 LNHDA, CDR2 SQIVND (reference sequence). The CDR3 is 15 amino acids.

This clone was seen once. The chain links TRBV6-5 to TRBJ1-5; 8 bases fit TRBD1. CDR3 size: 15 residues. The V segment lost 4 bases and the J segment 1 base; nucleotides outside the gene matches: 3. CDR1 and CDR2 from the germline V gene are MNHEY and SVGAGI. The CDR3 region has the DNA TGTGCCAGCAGTTCGGGACAGGCAAGCAATCAGCCCCAGCATTTT. Encoded protein: CASSSGQASNQPQHF.

The chain joins TRBV6-5 to TRBJ2-2; TRBD2 matches 14 bases. CDR1 is MNHEY and CDR2 is SVGAGI in the germline V gene. Germline trimming cut 2 bases from V and 6 bases from J; bases unmatched to any gene: 2. There are 16 residues in the CDR3. CDR3 sequence: CASSYLTSGRAGELFF. CDR3 nucleotides: TGTGCCAGCAGTTACCTGACTAGCGGGAGGGCCGGGGAGCTGTTTTTT.

The V call is TRBV2, the J call TRBJ2-2, with 8 bases that match TRBD2. There are 16 residues in the CDR3. Germline CDR1 is SNHLY and CDR2 is FYNNEI. J was trimmed by 2 bases and V by 7 bases; bases with no gene match: 9. In DNA, the CDR3 is TGTGCCAGCAAGGCTAGCGGGTGGCGCAACACCGGGGAGCTGTTTTTT. It specifies CASKASGWRNTGELFF.

The V and J genes are TRBV28 and TRBJ1-2; 8 positions agree with TRBD1. The germline V gene encodes CDR1 MDHEN and CDR2 SYDVKM. V trimming: 5 bases; J trimming: 1 base; junction bases outside the gene matches: 3. This CDR3 contains 14 residues. The CDR3 sequence: CASSRTGNNYGYTF. The CDR3 DNA is TGTGCCAGCAGTCGGACAGGGAATAACTATGGCTACACCTTC.

The V call is TRBV5-1, the J call TRBJ2-5, with 10 positions matching TRBD1. Germline CDR1 reads SGHRS; CDR2 reads YFSETQ. Trimming at V came to 0 bases and at J to 7 bases, leaving 6 bases not matched to a gene. The CDR3 extends over 15 amino acids. The CDR3 sequence is CASSLEDRGKGTQYF. CDR3 bases: TGCGCCAGCAGCTTGGAGGACAGGGGGAAGGGGACCCAGTACTTC.

The chain links TRBV6-2 or TRBV6-3 to TRBJ2-7; TRBD1 matches at 8 bases. CDR1 is MNHEY, CDR2 SVGEGT, per germline. The V segment lost 4 bases and the J segment 0 bases; nucleotides outside the gene matches: 2. This CDR3 is 14 amino acids long. The CDR3 sequence is CASSSGQDSYEQYF. CDR3 sequence (DNA): TGTGCCAGCAGTTCGGGACAGGACTCCTACGAGCAGTACTTC.

The gene calls are TRBV6-5 and TRBJ1-5; no firm D call. Germline CDR1 and CDR2: MNHEY and SVGAGI. Trimming took 4 bases from V and 6 from J, leaving 4 bases between them. The CDR3 consists of 11 residues. The CDR3 protein is CASSSVQPQHF. The CDR3 coding sequence is TGTGCCAGCAGTTCAGTTCAGCCCCAGCATTTT.

This clone was seen a few times. The J gene is TRBJ1-5, the V gene TRBV3-1 (or the pseudogene TRBV3-2); D gene ambiguous. V shed 4 bases and J shed 7 bases, with 14 bases lying between them. The CDR3 covers 14 residues. CDR1 and CDR2 from the germline V gene are LGHDT and YNNKEL (reference sequence). The chain's CDR3 is CASSPGGGRQPQHF. CDR3 nucleotide sequence: TGTGCCAGCAGCCCAGGAGGAGGGCGGCAGCCCCAGCATTTT.

The J gene is TRBJ2-2, the V gene TRBV29-1; the match to TRBD2 covers 10 bases. The V gene's germline CDR1 is SQVTM and CDR2 ANQGSEA. This CDR3 is built from 15 residues. V shed 1 base, J shed 6 bases, and the junction held 5 bases outside the gene matches. The CDR3 nucleotides read TGCAGCGTTGAAGGAGCGGGAGGGGGGCCCGGGGAGCTGTTTTTT. Translation gives CSVEGAGGGPGELFF.

J is TRBJ2-1 and V is TRBV7-9, with D tentatively TRBD2 (6 bases). Looked up from germline, CDR1 is SEHNR and CDR2 is FQNEAQ (reference sequence). Trimming took off 0 bases at V and 2 bases at J, with 11 bases between the two ends. The CDR3 totals 16 residues. The CDR3: CASSLAGGTTYNEQFF. Written as DNA, the CDR3 is TGTGCCAGCAGCTTAGCTGGCGGGACCACCTACAATGAGCAGTTCTTC.

This chain connects TRBV3-1 (or the pseudogene TRBV3-2) to TRBJ1-1; possible D gene TRBD1, 6 bases. The CDR3 has 16 amino acids. V lost 4 bases and J 0 bases, leaving 15 bases between the germline ends. Per germline, CDR1 LGHDT and CDR2 YNNKEL (reference sequence). In nucleotides, the CDR3 is TGTGCCAGCAGCCGCTGGGGGGGCGGCATGAACACTGAAGCTTTCTTT. This codes for CASSRWGGGMNTEAFF.

The gene calls are TRBV3-1 (or the pseudogene TRBV3-2) and TRBJ2-3, with D tentatively TRBD2 (7 bases). Germline V lookup: CDR1 LGHDT, CDR2 YNNKEL (reference sequence). Trimming left V 3 bases short and J 6 bases short, with 19 bases between. This CDR3 is 16 amino acids long. In DNA, the CDR3 is TGTGCCAGCAGCCACCTCGGAGGGGGGGGAGGGGATACGCAGTATTTT. Translated: CASSHLGGGGGDTQYF.

This chain joins TRBV6-6 and TRBJ1-5; TRBD1 might be the D (5 bases). CDR1 MNHNY and CDR2 SVGAGI come from the germline V gene (reference sequence). The CDR3 sequence is 13 residues long. V was shortened by 6 bases and J by 6 bases, with 12 bases between the two germline ends. CDR3 amino acids: CASRGGEGQPQHF. Here the CDR3 DNA reads TGTGCCAGCAGAGGAGGGGAGGGTCAGCCCCAGCATTTT.

The DNA of the CDR3 is TGTGCCAGTACCTACCCTGGGGGGTACAATGAGCAGTTCTTC. This sequence encodes CASTYPGGYNEQFF. V is TRBV19 and J is TRBJ2-1; a possible D gene is TRBD2 (6 bases). V lost 7 bases and J 4 bases, leaving 14 bases between the germline ends. The V gene's germline CDR1 is LNHDA and CDR2 SQIVND (reference sequence). The CDR3 sequence is 14 residues long. Complete variable domain (other parts from reference TRBV19 and TRBJ2-1): DGGITQSPKYLFRKEGQNVTLSCEQNLNHDAMYWYRQDPGQGLRLIYYSQIVNDFQKGDIAEGYSVSREKKESFPLTVTSAQKNPTAFYLCASTYPGGYNEQFFGPGTRLTVL.

The chain links TRBV2 to TRBJ2-7; 7 positions match TRBD1. From germline, CDR1 is SNHLY and CDR2 FYNNEI. The V gene end was trimmed by 4 bases and the J gene end by 2 bases; junction bases not matched to a gene: 5. The CDR3 is made up of 14 amino acids. CDR3 in amino acids: CASSVDRTAYEQYF. Written as DNA, the CDR3 is TGTGCCAGCAGTGTGGACAGGACCGCCTACGAGCAGTACTTC.

V is TRBV9 and J is TRBJ1-2, with D possibly being TRBD1 (5 bases). Per germline, CDR1 SGDLS and CDR2 YYNGEE. The CDR3 has 13 residues. Trimming removed 0 bases at V and 8 bases at J, with 11 bases between. The CDR3 protein is CASSVAWGAGYTF. The CDR3 DNA is TGTGCCAGCAGCGTAGCCTGGGGCGCGGGCTACACCTTC.

The V and J genes are TRBV6-5 and TRBJ2-5; 14 bases fit TRBD2. The V gene end was trimmed by 5 bases and the J gene end by 7 bases; junction bases not matched to a gene: 3. This CDR3 has 14 residues. The germline CDR1 and CDR2 sequences are MNHEY and SVGAGI. DNA of the CDR3: TGTGCCAGCAGTCGCGGACTAGCGGGAGGGACCCAGTACTTC. Protein: CASSRGLAGGTQYF.

The rearrangement uses TRBV7-9 and TRBJ1-5; no definite D call. V was clipped by 5 bases and J by 5 bases, with 13 bases between them. Germline CDR1 and CDR2: SEHNR and FQNEAQ (reference sequence). The CDR3 has 14 residues. CDR3 protein: CASSTELSDQPQHF. As DNA, the CDR3 is TGTGCCAGCAGCACCGAACTCTCGGATCAGCCCCAGCATTTT.

The V call is TRBV5-1, the J call TRBJ2-5; TRBD2 agrees at 14 bases. This CDR3 is built from 17 residues. The J segment lost 4 bases and the V segment lost 4 bases, leaving 9 bases of the junction unmatched. In germline, CDR1 is SGHRS, CDR2 YFSETQ. In nucleotides, the CDR3 is TGCGCCAGCAGCGGCGGACTAGCGGGGGGAATTCGAGAGACCCAGTACTTC. Translated: CASSGGLAGGIRETQYF.

The genes are TRBV2 and TRBJ2-5; D is uncertain. Per germline, CDR1 SNHLY and CDR2 FYNNEI. This CDR3 is 11 amino acids long. V was pared by 6 bases and J by 2 bases, with 4 bases between. DNA of the CDR3: TGTGCCAGCAGGCGACAAGAGACCCAGTACTTC. Its protein product is CASRRQETQYF.

The chain combines TRBV19 with TRBJ1-5; TRBD1 might be the D (5 bases). Trimming shortened V by 6 bases and J by 4 bases, and 13 bases separated the two germline ends. Germline values: CDR1 LNHDA, CDR2 SQIVND (reference sequence). This CDR3 is built from 14 residues. CDR3 sequence reads: CASRGGRENQPQHF. CDR3 sequence (DNA): TGTGCCAGTAGGGGGGGAAGGGAGAATCAGCCCCAGCATTTT.

This clone was observed a single time. This chain joins TRBV7-9 and TRBJ2-3; 9 bases are a match to TRBD2. The V gene's germline CDR1 is SEHNR and CDR2 FQNEAQ (reference sequence). This CDR3 is built from 19 residues. V was clipped by 4 bases and J by 0 bases; unmatched bases: 14. The CDR3 DNA sequence: TGTGCCAGCAGCTCATGGAGCGGGGGGTTAGTACTGAGCACAGATACGCAGTATTTT. It encodes CASSSWSGGLVLSTDTQYF.

CDR3 in amino acids: CASSLVTGFEQYF. CDR3 DNA: TGTGCCAGCAGCTTAGTAACGGGGTTCGAGCAGTACTTC. The chain uses TRBV11-3 and TRBJ2-7, with D perhaps matching TRBD2 (5 bases). Trimming left V 1 base short and J 6 bases short, with 10 bases between. The germline CDR1 and CDR2 sequences are SGHNT and YENEEA. This CDR3 region has 13 residues.

This clone was recorded once. The chain combines TRBV28 with TRBJ1-2; D uncertain. V was clipped by 5 bases and J by 9 bases, with 10 bases between them. The CDR3 consists of 11 residues. Germline CDR1 and CDR2: MDHEN and SYDVKM. As DNA, the CDR3 is TGTGCCAGCAGTGAGTCTGAGAGCTACACCTTC. Residues: CASSESESYTF.